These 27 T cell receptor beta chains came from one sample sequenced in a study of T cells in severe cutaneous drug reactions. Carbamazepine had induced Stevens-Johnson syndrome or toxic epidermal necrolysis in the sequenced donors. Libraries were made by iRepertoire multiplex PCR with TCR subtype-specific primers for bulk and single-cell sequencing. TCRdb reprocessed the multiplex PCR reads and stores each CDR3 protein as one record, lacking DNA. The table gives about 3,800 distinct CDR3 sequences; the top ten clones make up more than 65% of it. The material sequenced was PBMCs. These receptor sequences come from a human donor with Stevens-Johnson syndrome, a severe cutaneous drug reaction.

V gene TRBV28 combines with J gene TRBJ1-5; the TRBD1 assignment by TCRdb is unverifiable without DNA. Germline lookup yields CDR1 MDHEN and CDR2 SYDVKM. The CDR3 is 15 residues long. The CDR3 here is CASSKTGGANQPQHF. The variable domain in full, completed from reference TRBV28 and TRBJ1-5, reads DVKVTQSSRYLVKRTGEKVFLECVQDMDHENMFWYRQDPGLGLRLIYFSYDVKMKEKGDIPEGYSVSREKKERFSLILESASTNQTSMYLCASSKTGGANQPQHFGDGTRLSIL.

The CDR3 sequence is CASSLGGPLETQYF. The chain couples TRBV5-1 to TRBJ2-5; as DNA is missing, the TRBD1 call by TCRdb cannot be tested. The CDR3 totals 14 residues. Germline-derived CDR1 and CDR2 are SGHRS and YFSETQ.

The CDR3 loop reads CASSFPSGNTGELFF. V usage is TRBV12-3 or TRBV12-4 and J usage is TRBJ2-2; the TRBD2 assignment by TCRdb is unverifiable without DNA. The CDR3 spans 15 residues.

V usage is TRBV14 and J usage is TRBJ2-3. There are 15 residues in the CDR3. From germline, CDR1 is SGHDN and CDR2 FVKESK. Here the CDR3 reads CASSPDGPFTDTQYF.

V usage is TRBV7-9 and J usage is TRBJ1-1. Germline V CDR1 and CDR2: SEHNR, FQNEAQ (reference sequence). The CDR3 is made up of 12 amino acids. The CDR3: CASSLAGVEAFF.

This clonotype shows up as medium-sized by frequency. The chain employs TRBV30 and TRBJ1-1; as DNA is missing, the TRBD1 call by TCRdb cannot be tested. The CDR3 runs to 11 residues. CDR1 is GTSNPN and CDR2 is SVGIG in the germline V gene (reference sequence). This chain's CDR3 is CAWAPTLEAFF.

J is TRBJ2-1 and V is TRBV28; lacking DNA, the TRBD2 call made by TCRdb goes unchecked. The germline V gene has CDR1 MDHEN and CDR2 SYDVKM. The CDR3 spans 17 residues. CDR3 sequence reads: CASSLGQGLGFDNEQFF. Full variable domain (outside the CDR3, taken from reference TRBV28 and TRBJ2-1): DVKVTQSSRYLVKRTGEKVFLECVQDMDHENMFWYRQDPGLGLRLIYFSYDVKMKEKGDIPEGYSVSREKKERFSLILESASTNQTSMYLCASSLGQGLGFDNEQFFGPGTRLTVL.

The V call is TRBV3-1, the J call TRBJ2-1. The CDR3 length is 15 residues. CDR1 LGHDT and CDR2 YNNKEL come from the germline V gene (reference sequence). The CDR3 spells CASNSEHSSYNEQFF.

CDR3 residues: CAKITGGPYNEQFF. The V call is TRBV19, the J call TRBJ2-1; TCRdb gives TRBD1 as the D gene, but with no DNA this cannot be confirmed. Germline loops: CDR1 LNHDA, CDR2 SQIVND (reference sequence). CDR3 length equals 14 residues.

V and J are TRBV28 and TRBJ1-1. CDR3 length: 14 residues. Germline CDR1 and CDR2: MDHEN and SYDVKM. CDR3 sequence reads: CASSSLGENTEAFF. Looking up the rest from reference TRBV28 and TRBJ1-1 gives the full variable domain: DVKVTQSSRYLVKRTGEKVFLECVQDMDHENMFWYRQDPGLGLRLIYFSYDVKMKEKGDIPEGYSVSREKKERFSLILESASTNQTSMYLCASSSLGENTEAFFGQGTRLTVV.

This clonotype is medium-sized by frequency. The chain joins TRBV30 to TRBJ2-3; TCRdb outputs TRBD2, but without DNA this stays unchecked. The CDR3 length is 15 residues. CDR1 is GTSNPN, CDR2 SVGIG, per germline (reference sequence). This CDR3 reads CAWTAGTSGTLTQYF.

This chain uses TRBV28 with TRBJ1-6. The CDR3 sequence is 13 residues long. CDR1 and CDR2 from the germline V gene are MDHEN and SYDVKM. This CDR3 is CASSLPDISPLHF.

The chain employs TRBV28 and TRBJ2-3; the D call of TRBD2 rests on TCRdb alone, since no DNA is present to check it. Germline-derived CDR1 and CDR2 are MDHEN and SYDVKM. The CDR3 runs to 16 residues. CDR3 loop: CASTPGLAGSSDTQYF.

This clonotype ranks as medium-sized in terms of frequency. CDR3 sequence reads: CASSWSSRDSPLHF. The chain is built from TRBV6-2 or TRBV6-3 and TRBJ1-6. The CDR3 length is 14 residues. Germline V CDR1 and CDR2: MNHEY, SVGEGT.

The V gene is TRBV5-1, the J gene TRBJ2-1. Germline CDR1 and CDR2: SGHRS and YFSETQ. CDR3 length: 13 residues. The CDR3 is CASSVNTNNEQFF.

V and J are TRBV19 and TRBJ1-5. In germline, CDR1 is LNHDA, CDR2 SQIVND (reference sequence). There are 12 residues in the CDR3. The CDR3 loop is CASRRQDQPQHF.

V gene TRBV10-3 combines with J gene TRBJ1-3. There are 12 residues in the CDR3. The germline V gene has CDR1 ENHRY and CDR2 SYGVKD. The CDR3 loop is CAIGSSGNTIYF.

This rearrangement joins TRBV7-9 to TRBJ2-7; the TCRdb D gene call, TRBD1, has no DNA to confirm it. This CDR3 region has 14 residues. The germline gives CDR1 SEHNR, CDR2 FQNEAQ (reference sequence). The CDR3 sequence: CASSPRQGAYEQYF.

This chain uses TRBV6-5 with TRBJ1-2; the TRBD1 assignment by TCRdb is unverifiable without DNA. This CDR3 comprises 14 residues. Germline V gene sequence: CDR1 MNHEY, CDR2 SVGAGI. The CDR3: CASKIDQGMQGYTF.

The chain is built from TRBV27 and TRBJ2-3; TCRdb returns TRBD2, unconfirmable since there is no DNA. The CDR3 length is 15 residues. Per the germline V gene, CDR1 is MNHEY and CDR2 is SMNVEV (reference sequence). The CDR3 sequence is CASRPTSGPTDTQYF.

CDR3: CASSPGTSSYEQYF. The chain uses TRBV14 and TRBJ2-7; as DNA is missing, the TRBD2 call by TCRdb cannot be tested. The CDR3 consists of 14 residues. Germline V CDR1 and CDR2: SGHDN, FVKESK. The entire variable domain, with the rest obtained from reference TRBV14 and TRBJ2-7, is as follows: EAGVTQFPSHSVIEKGQTVTLRCDPISGHDNLYWYRRVMGKEIKFLLHFVKESKQDESGMPNNRFLAERTGGTYSTLKVQPAELEDSGVYFCASSPGTSSYEQYFGPGTRLTVT.

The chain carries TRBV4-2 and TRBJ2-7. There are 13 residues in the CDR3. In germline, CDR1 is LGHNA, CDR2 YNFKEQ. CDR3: CASSQSLLGEQYF.

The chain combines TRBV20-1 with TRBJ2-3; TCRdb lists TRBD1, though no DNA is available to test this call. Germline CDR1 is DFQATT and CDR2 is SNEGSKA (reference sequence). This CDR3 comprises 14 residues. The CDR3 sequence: CSVRGVADVGTQYF.

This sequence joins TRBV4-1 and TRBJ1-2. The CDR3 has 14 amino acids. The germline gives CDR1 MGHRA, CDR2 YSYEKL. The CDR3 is CASSQGPFGDGYTF.

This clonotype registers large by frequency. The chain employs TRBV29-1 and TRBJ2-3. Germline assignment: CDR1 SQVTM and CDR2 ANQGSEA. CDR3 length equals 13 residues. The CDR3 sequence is CSVALSSSDTQYF.

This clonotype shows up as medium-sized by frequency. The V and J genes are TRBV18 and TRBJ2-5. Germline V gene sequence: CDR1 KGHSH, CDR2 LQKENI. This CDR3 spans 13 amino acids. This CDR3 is CASSQTSKETQYF.

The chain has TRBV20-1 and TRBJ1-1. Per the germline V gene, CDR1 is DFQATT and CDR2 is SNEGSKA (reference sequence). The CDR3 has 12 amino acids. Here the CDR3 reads CSVTPRNTEAFF.